Below, one T cell receptor delta chain is given with its context. Its antigen is not identified. This CDR3 is built from 18 residues. V gave up 1 base and J gave up 1 base, with 19 bases separating them. From germline, CDR1 is TSWWSYY and CDR2 QGS. The sample belongs to a study of γδ T cells in repeated Plasmodium falciparum infection. Study information: Donors had four controlled P. falciparum NF54 infections over about 640 days. Malian gammadelta TCRs were studied during no-transmission periods and across acute malaria episodes.

Findings and caveats of the study: Vdelta2-negative gammadelta repertoires, largely Vdelta1+, seemingly showed infection-driven waves of new clonal selection.

Both TRG and TRD chains were sequenced from each sorted sample. TCRdb reprocessed the multiplex PCR reads through CATT. Of roughly 86,000 delta-chain clones listed, more than 1.4% are singletons. Gammadelta T cells were flow-sorted from PBMC into Vgamma9/Vdelta2+ and Vdelta2-negative populations for bulk analysis. Sequenced sample: gamma-delta T cells from blood. This TCR came from a pool of human donors (malaria-infected and uninfected, not separated). V and J are TRDV1 and TRDJ1; D might be TRDD3 (6 bases). The J gene was not available in TCRdb and was assigned here by matching the DNA to germline segments. CDR3 loop: CALGEQGPDTRVTDKLIF. The CDR3 nucleotides read TGTGCTCTTGGGGAACAAGGGCCCGATACGCGTGTCACCGATAAACTCATCTTT.